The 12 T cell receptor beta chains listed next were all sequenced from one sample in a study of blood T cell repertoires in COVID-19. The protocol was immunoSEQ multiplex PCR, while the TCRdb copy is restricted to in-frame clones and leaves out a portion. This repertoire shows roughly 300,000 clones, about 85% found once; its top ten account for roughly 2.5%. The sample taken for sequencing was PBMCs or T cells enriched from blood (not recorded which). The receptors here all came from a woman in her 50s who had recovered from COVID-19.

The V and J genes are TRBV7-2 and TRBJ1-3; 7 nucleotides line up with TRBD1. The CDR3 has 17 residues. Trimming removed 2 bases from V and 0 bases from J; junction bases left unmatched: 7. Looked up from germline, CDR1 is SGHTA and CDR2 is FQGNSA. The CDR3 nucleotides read TGTGCCAGCAGCTTAAGGAACAGGGGCTTCTCTGGAAACACCATATATTTT. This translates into CASSLRNRGFSGNTIYF.

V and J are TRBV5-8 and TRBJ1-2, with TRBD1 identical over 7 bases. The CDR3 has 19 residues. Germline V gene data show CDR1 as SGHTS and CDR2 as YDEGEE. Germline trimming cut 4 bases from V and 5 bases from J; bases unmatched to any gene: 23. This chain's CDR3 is CASSANLGGPSASGYGYTF. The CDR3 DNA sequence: TGTGCCAGCAGCGCAAACCTAGGGGGCCCCAGTGCCTCCGGGTATGGCTACACCTTC.

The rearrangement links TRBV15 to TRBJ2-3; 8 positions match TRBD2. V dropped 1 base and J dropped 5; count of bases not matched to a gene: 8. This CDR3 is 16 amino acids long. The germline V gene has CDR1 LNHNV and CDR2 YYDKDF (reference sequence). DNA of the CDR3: TGTGCCACCAGCAGAGGAGTTGGCGGGGGGCAAGATACGCAGTATTTT. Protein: CATSRGVGGGQDTQYF.

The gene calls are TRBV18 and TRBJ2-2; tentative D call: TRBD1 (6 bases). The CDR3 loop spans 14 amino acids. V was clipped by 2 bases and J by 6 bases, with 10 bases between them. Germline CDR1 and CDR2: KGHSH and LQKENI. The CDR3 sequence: CASSPNRVAGELFF. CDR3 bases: TGTGCCAGCTCACCAAACAGGGTGGCCGGGGAGCTGTTTTTT. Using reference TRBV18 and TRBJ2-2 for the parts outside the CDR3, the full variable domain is NAGVMQNPRHLVRRRGQEARLRCSPMKGHSHVYWYRQLPEEGLKFMVYLQKENIIDESGMPKERFSAEFPKEGPSILRIQQVVRGDSAAYFCASSPNRVAGELFFGEGSRLTVL.

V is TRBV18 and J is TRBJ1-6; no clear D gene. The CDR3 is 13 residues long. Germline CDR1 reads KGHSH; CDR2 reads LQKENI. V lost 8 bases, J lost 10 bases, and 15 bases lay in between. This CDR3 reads CASTQNTESPLHF. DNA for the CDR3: TGTGCCAGCACCCAAAACACAGAATCACCCCTCCACTTT.

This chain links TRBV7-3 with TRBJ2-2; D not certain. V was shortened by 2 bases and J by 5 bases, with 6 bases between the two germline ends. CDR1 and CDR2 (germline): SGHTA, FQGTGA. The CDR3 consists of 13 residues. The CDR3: CASSLAETGELFF. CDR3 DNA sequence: TGTGCCAGCAGCTTAGCGGAAACCGGGGAGCTGTTTTTT.

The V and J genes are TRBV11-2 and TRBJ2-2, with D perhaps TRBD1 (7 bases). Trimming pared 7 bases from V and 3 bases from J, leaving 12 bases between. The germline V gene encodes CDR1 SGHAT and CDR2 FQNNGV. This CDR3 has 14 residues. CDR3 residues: CASTAGGYTGELFF. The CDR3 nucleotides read TGTGCCAGCACCGCAGGGGGGTACACCGGGGAGCTGTTTTTT.

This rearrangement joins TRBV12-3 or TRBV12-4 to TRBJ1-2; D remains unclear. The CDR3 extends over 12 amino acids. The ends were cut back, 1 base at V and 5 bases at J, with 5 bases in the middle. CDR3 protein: CASSLGPYGYTF. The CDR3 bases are TGTGCCAGCAGTTTAGGTCCTTATGGCTACACCTTC.

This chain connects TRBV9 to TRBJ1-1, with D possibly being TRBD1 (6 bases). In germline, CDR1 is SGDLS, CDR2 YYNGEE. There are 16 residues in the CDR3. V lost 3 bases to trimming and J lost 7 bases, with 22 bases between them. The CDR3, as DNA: TGTGCCAGCAGCGCGAGGGGGGGAGACCCGGTTGGTGAAGCTTTCTTT. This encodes CASSARGGDPVGEAFF.

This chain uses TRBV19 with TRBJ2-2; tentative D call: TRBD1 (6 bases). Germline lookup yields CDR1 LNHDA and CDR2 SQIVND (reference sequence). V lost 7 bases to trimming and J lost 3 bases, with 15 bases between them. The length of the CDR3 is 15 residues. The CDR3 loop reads CASIQGNRDTGELFF. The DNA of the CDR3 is TGTGCCAGTATTCAGGGGAATCGGGACACCGGGGAGCTGTTTTTT.

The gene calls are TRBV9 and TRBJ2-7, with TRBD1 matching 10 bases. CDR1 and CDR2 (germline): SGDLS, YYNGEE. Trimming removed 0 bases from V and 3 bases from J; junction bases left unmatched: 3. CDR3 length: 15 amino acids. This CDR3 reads CASSVGGTGVYEQYF. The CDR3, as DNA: TGTGCCAGCAGCGTAGGTGGGACAGGGGTCTACGAGCAGTACTTC.

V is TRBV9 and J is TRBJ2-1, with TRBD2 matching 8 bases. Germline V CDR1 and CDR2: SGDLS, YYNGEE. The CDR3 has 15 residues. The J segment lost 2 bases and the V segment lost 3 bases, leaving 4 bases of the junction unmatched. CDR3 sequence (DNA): TGTGCCAGCAGCGGCAGCGGGAGTCCCTACAATGAGCAGTTCTTC. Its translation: CASSGSGSPYNEQFF.